A single sample gave rise to the 4 T cell receptor beta chains below, sequenced in a study of blood T cell repertoires in COVID-19. The method was immunoSEQ multiplex PCR; TCRdb's version includes in-frame clones alone and lacks a portion of them. The top ten clones hold roughly 5% of a sample with some 230,000 clones, less than 90% of them seen once. The sample comprised peripheral blood. The receptors stem from a woman aged 60 to 75 who had recovered from COVID-19.

The V and J genes are TRBV5-1 and TRBJ1-1; the match to TRBD1 covers 8 bases. Germline V CDR1 and CDR2: SGHRS, YFSETQ. This CDR3 is 13 amino acids long. Trimming took 3 bases from V and 6 from J; bases not matched to a gene: 4. DNA of the CDR3: TGCGCCAGCAGCTCACAGGGGGTTGCTGAAGCTTTCTTT. Residues: CASSSQGVAEAFF. Based on the CDR3 plus reference TRBV5-1 and TRBJ1-1, the full variable domain is KAGVTQTPRYLIKTRGQQVTLSCSPISGHRSVSWYQQTPGQGLQFLFEYFSETQRNKGNFPGRFSGRQFSNSRSEMNVSTLELGDSALYLCASSSQGVAEAFFGQGTRLTVV.

The V and J genes are TRBV3-1 (or the pseudogene TRBV3-2) and TRBJ2-3; 11 bases match TRBD1. This CDR3 region has 16 residues. With 4 bases clipped from V and 6 bases from J, the junction kept 9 bases outside the gene matches. The germline gives CDR1 LGHDT, CDR2 YNNKEL (reference sequence). The CDR3 loop is CASSPGTGGVFDTQYF. CDR3 DNA sequence: TGTGCCAGCAGCCCCGGGACAGGGGGAGTATTCGATACGCAGTATTTT.

The chain employs TRBV6-1 and TRBJ1-5, with D perhaps TRBD1 (6 bases). CDR1 MNHNS and CDR2 SASEGT come from the germline V gene. V shed 1 base and J shed 7 bases, with 14 bases lying between them. The length of the CDR3 is 15 residues. The CDR3 reads CASSEGGTFGQPQHF. The CDR3, as DNA: TGTGCCAGCAGTGAAGGGGGGACATTCGGCCAGCCCCAGCATTTT.

V usage is TRBV3-1 (or the pseudogene TRBV3-2) and J usage is TRBJ1-4, with D unclear. This CDR3 spans 14 amino acids. Germline V lookup: CDR1 LGHDT, CDR2 YNNKEL (reference sequence). With 3 bases removed from V and 5 bases from J, the gap between germline ends came to 10 bases. For the CDR3, the DNA is TGTGCCAGCAGCCAGAATACACGAAATGAAAAACTGTTTTTT. The encoded protein is CASSQNTRNEKLFF.